This T cell receptor (beta chain) was captured by sequencing in a study of CD4+ T cells in melanoma. General study points: In melanoma, neoantigen-specific CD4+ T cells reportedly differed in differentiation state. A reported correlation linked neoantigen-specific CD4+ T cells to CD8+, macrophage and B cell function.

With regard to this clone: What it recognizes is unknown.

Libraries were prepared by immunoSEQ multiplex PCR; TCRdb keeps only in-frame clonotypes and omits some of them. This repertoire shows 7,000 to 9,500 clones, approximately 70% found once; its top ten account for roughly a sixth. Germline-derived CDR1 and CDR2 are SGHRS and YFSETQ. The CDR3 is 13 residues long. V was shortened by 0 bases and J by 6 bases, with 4 bases between the two germline ends. The receptor was derived from a human donor with melanoma. Input material: cells from a culture (not recorded whether cultured in vitro). The chain has TRBV5-1 and TRBJ1-6; D remains unclear. Here the CDR3 DNA reads TGCGCCAGCAGCTTGGAGCTTAATTCACCCCTCCACTTT. This encodes CASSLELNSPLHF.